A selection of T cell receptor beta chains follows, all from one sample in a study of vaccination and CD4 T cells after COVID-19. TCRdb independently ran MiXCR on the PCR reads; one entry per CDR3 protein. The sample consists of roughly 13,000 distinct CDR3 sequences, roughly 41% of them appearing once. Which antigens these TCRs recognize remains unknown. The sequenced sample was CD4+ T cells from blood, cultured in vitro, obtained before SARS-CoV-2 vaccination. The receptors were sampled from a human donor who had recovered from COVID-19. Each CDR3 is given without its conserved first and last residue. The D gene is left open where the match is weak.

d_gene,v_gene,CDR3aa
TRBD2,TRBV7-2,ASSLVAGGEIYNEQF
NA,TRBV20-1,SARDPPIFS
NA,TRBV7-8,ASSSYRIAGGNQPQH
NA,TRBV6-5,ASSYTDKQETQY
TRBD1,TRBV19,ASSPPGTGRNNQPQH
TRBD1,TRBV2,ASREDRGWQETQY
TRBD1,TRBV7-2,ASSFTDRGGYT
TRBD2,TRBV15,ATSPRDSGLAGFTGELF
NA,TRBV7-2,ASSIGTDTQY
NA,TRBV7-2,ASSLAGVPGELF
TRBD2,TRBV20-1,SARPLAGANIQY
TRBD2,TRBV7-2,ASSLAGGVGQETQY
NA,TRBV6-1,ASSDGLNTEAF
TRBD1,TRBV19,ASRRTGGSSTDTQY
TRBD2,TRBV9,ASSVGAGAYEQY
TRBD1,TRBV5-4,ASSPTQGARGYT
NA,TRBV19,ASSLQTSNYGYT
NA,TRBV19,ASSPRQNTEAF
NA,TRBV27,ASSPGRGDGELF
NA,TRBV6-1,ASSTARYGFETQY
TRBD1,TRBV6-9,ASNPKGQGHRTQY